The 30 T cell receptor beta chains below all came from one sample that was sequenced in a study of graft-versus-host responses after intestinal transplantation. Using immunoSEQ multiplex PCR, the repertoire was profiled, and TCRdb retains in-frame clones only, with some absent. The sample has about 70,000 clones; under 90% are singletons. No antigens are known for them. The starting material was unstimulated CD4+ T cells sorted from spleen or lymph node cells, obtained before transplant. The receptors here all came from a human donor who was the organ donor for an intestinal transplant.

The chain employs TRBV6-5 and TRBJ2-2, with a possible D match to TRBD2 (5 bases). Per germline, CDR1 MNHEY and CDR2 SVGAGI. This CDR3 comprises 14 residues. The V end was cut by 3 bases, the J end by 4 bases, with 9 bases between. Written as DNA, the CDR3 is TGTGCCAGCAGTTATAGCGAAGTCACCGGGGAGCTGTTTTTT. This gives the protein CASSYSEVTGELFF.

The chain is built from TRBV28 and TRBJ1-1; 10 nucleotides line up with TRBD1. The ends lost 7 bases at V and 9 bases at J; junction bases unmatched: 8. From germline, CDR1 is MDHEN and CDR2 SYDVKM. This CDR3 spans 13 amino acids. This chain's CDR3 is CASNLGQGKQAFF. The CDR3 DNA reads as TGTGCCAGCAACCTGGGACAGGGGAAACAAGCTTTCTTT.

This clone was seen once. DNA for the CDR3: TGTGCCACCAGCAGACTTGACAGGCGAGCTGAAGCTTTCTTT. Translated: CATSRLDRRAEAFF. The chain links TRBV15 to TRBJ1-1; TRBD1 is a possible D gene (6 bases). Germline lookup yields CDR1 LNHNV and CDR2 YYDKDF (reference sequence). This CDR3 is 14 amino acids long. The V gene lost 2 bases and the J gene lost 6 bases, with 13 bases spanning the gap.

CDR3 protein: CASSPRQGEAFF. Written as DNA, the CDR3 is TGCGCCAGCAGCCCGCGACAGGGTGAAGCTTTCTTT. The chain has TRBV4-1 and TRBJ1-1; TRBD1 matches at 7 bases. The CDR3 consists of 12 residues. Germline loops: CDR1 MGHRA, CDR2 YSYEKL. V lost 4 bases, J lost 7 bases, and 3 bases stayed unmatched.

The rearrangement links TRBV27 to TRBJ1-5; tentatively, D is TRBD1 (5 bases). CDR3 length: 15 residues. From germline, CDR1 is MNHEY and CDR2 SMNVEV (reference sequence). Between the trimmed V and J ends, which lost 6 bases and 1 base, there was a span of 13 bases. For the CDR3, the DNA is TGTGCCAGCAGGTCTGCAGGGCAAAGCAATCAGCCCCAGCATTTT. This codes for CASRSAGQSNQPQHF.

This chain links TRBV30 with TRBJ2-1; 10 bases are a match to TRBD2. The CDR3 is 12 residues long. V was pared by 6 bases and J by 6 bases, with 2 bases of the junction left unmatched. Germline V gene lookup returns CDR1 GTSNPN and CDR2 SVGIG (reference sequence). This CDR3 is CACERGGNEQFF. For the CDR3, the DNA is TGTGCCTGCGAGCGGGGGGGCAATGAGCAGTTCTTC.

The CDR3 sequence is CASRMTGGPMNTEAFF. CDR3 sequence (DNA): TGTGCCAGCAGGATGACAGGGGGCCCTATGAACACTGAAGCTTTCTTT. This chain connects TRBV2 to TRBJ1-1, with 10 bases lining up with TRBD1. The junction had 7 bases not matched to a gene; V was cut back by 6 bases and J by 0 bases. The CDR3 covers 16 residues. CDR1 and CDR2 from the germline V gene are SNHLY and FYNNEI.

The V gene is TRBV7-2, the J gene TRBJ2-3; 10 bases fit TRBD1. The V gene's germline CDR1 is SGHTA and CDR2 FQGNSA. Trimming at V came to 4 bases and at J to 2 bases, leaving 9 bases not matched to a gene. This CDR3 is built from 17 residues. In DNA form, the CDR3 reads TGTGCCAGCAGCTCGGACAGGGGGAGGGATTTCACAGATACGCAGTATTTT. It specifies CASSSDRGRDFTDTQYF.

This rearrangement joins TRBV6-5 to TRBJ1-2; the D gene is possibly TRBD1 (6 bases). This CDR3 has 13 residues. Trimming shortened V by 8 bases and J by 5 bases, and 15 bases separated the two germline ends. The germline CDR1 and CDR2 sequences are MNHEY and SVGAGI. The CDR3 DNA sequence: TGTGCCAGCGGCCAGGGGCGCGAATATGGCTACACCTTC. Translating it yields CASGQGREYGYTF.

The chain's CDR3 is CASSLGTGDPLNEQFF. CDR3 sequence (DNA): TGTGCCAGCAGCTTGGGGACAGGGGATCCCCTAAATGAGCAGTTCTTC. The chain combines TRBV5-6 with TRBJ2-1, with 9 bases that match TRBD1. CDR3 size: 16 residues. Germline V gives CDR1 SGHDT, CDR2 YYEEEE. Germline trimming cut 0 bases from V and 7 bases from J; bases unmatched to any gene: 8.

The chain uses TRBV28 and TRBJ1-1; D may be TRBD1 (5 bases). V lost 2 bases, J lost 4 bases, and 11 bases lay in between. The CDR3 consists of 14 residues. CDR1 and CDR2 (germline): MDHEN, SYDVKM. CDR3 coding DNA: TGTGCCAGCAGTTTAGGGGGGGGGATCACTGAAGCTTTCTTT. Amino acids: CASSLGGGITEAFF.

This clone was recorded once. The V gene is TRBV21-1, the J gene TRBJ1-6; the D call of TRBD1 is as the table states it, not checked on the DNA. TRBV21-1 is shown as a pseudogene. The CDR3 spans 19 residues. CDR3 protein: CASSKGGQGQTAPNSPLHF. Written as DNA, the CDR3 is TGTGCCAGCAGCAAGGGGGGACAGGGACAGACTGCACCTAATTCACCCCTCCACTTT.

V and J are TRBV10-3 and TRBJ2-3, with 9 positions matching TRBD1. The germline V gene encodes CDR1 ENHRY and CDR2 SYGVKD. This CDR3 is 15 amino acids long. V lost 6 bases, J lost 1 base, and 5 bases stayed unmatched. CDR3 sequence (DNA): TGTGCCATCAGCAAAAGGACAGGGGGCACAGATACGCAGTATTTT. Translation gives CAISKRTGGTDTQYF.

The J gene is TRBJ2-2, the V gene TRBV5-6; 11 bases are shared with TRBD1. This CDR3 comprises 15 residues. Germline-derived CDR1 and CDR2 are SGHDT and YYEEEE. With 3 bases clipped from V and 6 bases from J, the junction kept 4 bases outside the gene matches. For the CDR3, the DNA is TGTGCCAGCAGCTGGACGGGACAGGGGGCCGGGGAGCTGTTTTTT. Residues: CASSWTGQGAGELFF.

The chain joins TRBV19 to TRBJ2-1; 7 bases are a match to TRBD1. V dropped 1 base and J dropped 3; count of bases not matched to a gene: 9. Germline values: CDR1 LNHDA, CDR2 SQIVND (reference sequence). CDR3 length equals 17 residues. CDR3 sequence reads: CASSIAPRTGLYNEQFF. The CDR3 DNA follows: TGTGCCAGTAGTATAGCTCCAAGGACAGGACTCTACAATGAGCAGTTCTTC.

V gene TRBV25-1 combines with J gene TRBJ2-2; perhaps TRBD2 as D (5 bases). The germline V gene encodes CDR1 MGHDK and CDR2 SYGVNS. V dropped 8 bases and J dropped 5 bases, with 15 bases sitting between them. This CDR3 region has 14 residues. CDR3 coding DNA: TGTGCCAGCGGAATAAGCGGTGGGACCGGGGAGCTGTTTTTT. Its translation: CASGISGGTGELFF. The variable domain in full, completed from reference TRBV25-1 and TRBJ2-2, reads EADIYQTPRYLVIGTGKKITLECSQTMGHDKMYWYQQDPGMELHLIHYSYGVNSTEKGDLSSESTVSRIRTEHFPLTLESARPSHTSQYLCASGISGGTGELFFGEGSRLTVL.

The rearrangement links TRBV2 to TRBJ2-3, with 9 nucleotides matching TRBD1. The CDR3 is 18 amino acids. The V and J ends lost 1 base and 5 bases, in that order; junction bases with no gene match: 13. Germline CDR1 and CDR2: SNHLY and FYNNEI. The CDR3 DNA sequence: TGTGCCAGCAGTGAAGGCCAGTCCGGGACAGGGTCTTTAGATACGCAGTATTTT. It encodes CASSEGQSGTGSLDTQYF.

J is TRBJ2-5 and V is TRBV28, with a tentative D call TRBD1 (6 bases). The V gene lost 6 bases and the J gene lost 2 bases, with 10 bases spanning the gap. The CDR3 consists of 13 residues. The germline V gene has CDR1 MDHEN and CDR2 SYDVKM. CDR3 nucleotide sequence: TGTGCCAGCAGCCCCGACAGGCAAGAGACCCAGTACTTC. It yields the protein CASSPDRQETQYF. Looking up the rest from reference TRBV28 and TRBJ2-5 gives the full variable domain: DVKVTQSSRYLVKRTGEKVFLECVQDMDHENMFWYRQDPGLGLRLIYFSYDVKMKEKGDIPEGYSVSREKKERFSLILESASTNQTSMYLCASSPDRQETQYFGPGTRLLVL.

The chain uses TRBV2 and TRBJ2-2; D not resolved. The CDR3 sequence is 13 residues long. V was trimmed by 4 bases and J by 6 bases, leaving 9 bases between them. Germline assignment: CDR1 SNHLY and CDR2 FYNNEI. The CDR3, as DNA: TGTGCCAGCAGTGTAGATCTTGCCGGGGAGCTGTTTTTT. Encoded protein: CASSVDLAGELFF.

This sequence joins TRBV28 and TRBJ1-5; possibly TRBD1 for D (5 bases). The CDR3 has 16 amino acids. Germline loops: CDR1 MDHEN, CDR2 SYDVKM. The V and J ends lost 1 base and 5 bases respectively, with 15 bases between them. The CDR3 protein is CASSLFSGSGYQPQHF. CDR3 DNA: TGTGCCAGCAGTTTATTCTCAGGGTCTGGGTATCAGCCCCAGCATTTT.

The chain employs TRBV19 and TRBJ1-6, with D perhaps TRBD1 (6 bases). V was trimmed by 3 bases and J by 6 bases, leaving 12 bases between them. The CDR3 runs to 15 residues. Germline V CDR1 and CDR2: LNHDA, SQIVND (reference sequence). The CDR3 nucleotides read TGTGCCAGTAGTATGACAGGTGACGTTAATTCACCCCTCCACTTT. As protein: CASSMTGDVNSPLHF.

This clone was seen a few times. The chain couples TRBV6-1 to TRBJ2-5; no clear D. Between the trimmed V and J ends, which lost 6 bases and 5 bases, there was a span of 13 bases. The CDR3 sequence is 13 residues long. Germline loops: CDR1 MNHNS, CDR2 SASEGT. CDR3 loop: CASSPLDGETQYF. As DNA, the CDR3 is TGTGCCAGCAGCCCCCTAGATGGGGAGACCCAGTACTTC.

The rearrangement joins TRBV27 to TRBJ2-2; the match to TRBD1 covers 8 bases. Germline CDR1 MNHEY, CDR2 SMNVEV (reference sequence). This CDR3 is 15 amino acids long. V dropped 3 bases and J dropped 4; count of bases not matched to a gene: 4. This CDR3 is CASSFGGQATGELFF. Written as DNA, the CDR3 is TGTGCCAGCAGTTTCGGGGGACAGGCCACCGGGGAGCTGTTTTTT.

This clone was detected only a few times. The chain has TRBV2 and TRBJ2-2; 15 nucleotides align to TRBD2. Germline V gene sequence: CDR1 SNHLY, CDR2 FYNNEI. The CDR3 has 17 residues. Trimming at V came to 6 bases and at J to 6 bases, leaving 8 bases not matched to a gene. This CDR3 is CASRRTSGGASAGELFF. The CDR3 bases are TGTGCCAGCAGGAGGACTAGCGGGGGGGCCAGCGCCGGGGAGCTGTTTTTT.

In this sample, this clone turned up once. The chain links TRBV19 to TRBJ1-2; D gene uncertain. Germline CDR1 is LNHDA and CDR2 is SQIVND (reference sequence). The CDR3 loop spans 13 amino acids. Trimming cost V 3 bases and J 4 bases, with 9 bases left between them. CDR3 DNA sequence: TGTGCCAGTAGTATCGGTCGCACCTATGGCTACACCTTC. Its protein product is CASSIGRTYGYTF.

The chain links TRBV6-5 to TRBJ2-3; 10 bases fit TRBD2. Looked up from germline, CDR1 is MNHEY and CDR2 is SVGAGI. Trimming removed 2 bases from V and 4 bases from J; junction bases left unmatched: 3. The CDR3 spans 15 residues. The CDR3 sequence is CASSYSLAGADTQYF. The CDR3 DNA reads as TGTGCCAGCAGTTACAGCCTAGCGGGGGCAGATACGCAGTATTTT.

The rearrangement joins TRBV29-1 to TRBJ2-7; perhaps TRBD2 as D (6 bases). The CDR3 is made up of 12 amino acids. Germline assignment: CDR1 SQVTM and CDR2 ANQGSEA. Deletions cut 4 bases from V and 2 bases from J, with 9 bases between. CDR3 nucleotides: TGCAGCGTTGGGGGACTCGCCTACGAGCAGTACGTC. The encoded protein is CSVGGLAYEQYV.

The chain carries TRBV28 and TRBJ2-3; 8 nucleotides align to TRBD2. The CDR3 is 14 residues long. Trimming cost V 6 bases and J 6 bases; bases outside gene matches: 8. CDR1 is MDHEN and CDR2 is SYDVKM in the germline V gene. CDR3 nucleotides: TGTGCCAGCAGCTCGAGCGGGGGTCCCGATACGCAGTATTTT. It is translated as CASSSSGGPDTQYF.

The chain employs TRBV7-9 and TRBJ1-3; 8 bases match TRBD1. CDR3 size: 14 residues. Trimming took 10 bases from V and 2 from J; bases not matched to a gene: 7. CDR1 SEHNR and CDR2 FQNEAQ come from the germline V gene (reference sequence). CDR3 residues: CATGQANTGNTIYF. CDR3 sequence (DNA): TGTGCCACGGGACAGGCTAATACTGGAAACACCATATATTTT.

The V and J genes are TRBV6-6 and TRBJ1-6; 9 bases line up with TRBD1. The CDR3 runs to 15 residues. Per the germline V gene, CDR1 is MNHNY and CDR2 is SVGAGI (reference sequence). Unmatched junction bases numbered 1, after V lost 0 bases and J lost 7 bases. The CDR3 DNA reads as TGTGCCAGCAGTTACTCTGGGACAGGGAATTCACCCCTCCACTTT. Translated: CASSYSGTGNSPLHF.